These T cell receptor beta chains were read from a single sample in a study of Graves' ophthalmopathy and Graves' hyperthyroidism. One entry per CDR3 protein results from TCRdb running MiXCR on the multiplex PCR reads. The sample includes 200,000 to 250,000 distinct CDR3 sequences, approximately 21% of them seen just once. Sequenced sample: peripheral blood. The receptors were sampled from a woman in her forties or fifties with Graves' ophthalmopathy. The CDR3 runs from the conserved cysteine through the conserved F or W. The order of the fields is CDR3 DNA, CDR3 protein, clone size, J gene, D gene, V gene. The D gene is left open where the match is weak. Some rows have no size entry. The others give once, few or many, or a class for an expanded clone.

CDR3 DNA: TGTGCCAGCAGCCCGAGTAATAGGGGTTCCTACGAGCAGTACTTC
CDR3 protein: CASSPSNRGSYEQYF
clone size: many
J gene: TRBJ2-7
D gene: .
V gene: TRBV25-1

CDR3 DNA: TGCAGCGTTCCCAAACTCGACAGGGGACCCATACCCTCCTATAATTCACCCCTCCACTTT
CDR3 protein: CSVPKLDRGPIPSYNSPLHF
clone size: .
J gene: TRBJ1-6
D gene: TRBD1
V gene: TRBV29-1

CDR3 DNA: TGTGCCAGCAGCTCGGGGACAGGTGCCTCTGGAAACACCATATATTTT
CDR3 protein: CASSSGTGASGNTIYF
clone size: many
J gene: TRBJ1-3
D gene: TRBD1
V gene: TRBV7-6

CDR3 DNA: TGCGCCAGCAGCCAAGATATAGGACAGGGGTATCAGCCCCAGCATTTT
CDR3 protein: CASSQDIGQGYQPQHF
clone size: few
J gene: TRBJ1-5
D gene: TRBD1
V gene: TRBV4-3

CDR3 DNA: TGTGCCAGCTCCTCACAACGGCCGGGACAGGGCCCTCGCTACACCTTC
CDR3 protein: CASSSQRPGQGPRYTF
clone size: many
J gene: TRBJ1-2
D gene: TRBD1
V gene: TRBV18

CDR3 DNA: TGTGCCAGCTCCTATATTCGAACCGGGGAGCTGTTTTTT
CDR3 protein: CASSYIRTGELFF
clone size: many
J gene: TRBJ2-2
D gene: .
V gene: TRBV6-1

CDR3 DNA: TGCGCCAGCAGCCAAGACGACCCGATGTACGAGCAGTACTTC
CDR3 protein: CASSQDDPMYEQYF
clone size: few
J gene: TRBJ2-7
D gene: .
V gene: TRBV4-1

CDR3 DNA: TGTGCCAGCAGTTTGAGTGTATCCTACGAGCAGTACTTC
CDR3 protein: CASSLSVSYEQYF
clone size: many
J gene: TRBJ2-7
D gene: .
V gene: TRBV6-2/TRBV6-3

CDR3 DNA: TGTGCCAGCAGGCGAGAGAGGACTGAAGCTTTCTTT
CDR3 protein: CASRRERTEAFF
clone size: many
J gene: TRBJ1-1
D gene: .
V gene: TRBV6-5

CDR3 DNA: TGCAGTGCAAGGCCTGACAGGCCGTCTGGAAACACCATATATTTT
CDR3 protein: CSARPDRPSGNTIYF
clone size: many
J gene: TRBJ1-3
D gene: .
V gene: TRBV20-1

CDR3 DNA: TGCGCCAGCACCTGGGGGGACAACGCGAACACCGGGGAGCTGTTTTTT
CDR3 protein: CASTWGDNANTGELFF
clone size: .
J gene: TRBJ2-2
D gene: .
V gene: TRBV5-1

CDR3 DNA: TGTGCCAGCAGCTACTTGCTACACACTGAAGCTTTCTTT
CDR3 protein: CASSYLLHTEAFF
clone size: many
J gene: TRBJ1-1
D gene: .
V gene: TRBV6-5

CDR3 DNA: TGTGCCAGCAGACCCGACAGGGCCTCCTATAATTCACCCCTCCACTTT
CDR3 protein: CASRPDRASYNSPLHF
clone size: many
J gene: TRBJ1-6
D gene: TRBD1
V gene: TRBV6-1

CDR3 DNA: TGTGCCAGCACCTCACGGACCGGGACAGGGATCTATGGCTACACCTTC
CDR3 protein: CASTSRTGTGIYGYTF
clone size: few
J gene: TRBJ1-2
D gene: TRBD1
V gene: TRBV11-1

CDR3 DNA: TGCGCCAGCAGCTTGAGAGCTAGCGGGAGCACCGGGGAGCTGTTTTTT
CDR3 protein: CASSLRASGSTGELFF
clone size: few
J gene: TRBJ2-2
D gene: TRBD2
V gene: TRBV5-1

CDR3 DNA: TGTGCCAGCAGTTACGGGCAGATGGACGGAAACATTCAGTACTTC
CDR3 protein: CASSYGQMDGNIQYF
clone size: many
J gene: TRBJ2-4
D gene: .
V gene: TRBV6-5

CDR3 DNA: TGTGCCAGCAGCTCCGGGACTCAAGAGACCCAGTACTTC
CDR3 protein: CASSSGTQETQYF
clone size: many
J gene: TRBJ2-5
D gene: .
V gene: TRBV7-3

CDR3 DNA: TGTGCCAGCAGTGAAGTTTCGGGGAACTATGGCTACACCTTC
CDR3 protein: CASSEVSGNYGYTF
clone size: .
J gene: TRBJ1-2
D gene: .
V gene: TRBV2

CDR3 DNA: TGCAGCGTTGCCCCGCAGGGAAACACCGGGGAGCTGTTTTTT
CDR3 protein: CSVAPQGNTGELFF
clone size: .
J gene: TRBJ2-2
D gene: .
V gene: TRBV29-1

CDR3 DNA: TGTGCCTGGAGTGTAGGGCACTCCATCAGCAATCAGCCCCAGCATTTT
CDR3 protein: CAWSVGHSISNQPQHF
clone size: .
J gene: TRBJ1-5
D gene: .
V gene: TRBV30

CDR3 DNA: TGTGCCAGCTCGGGTTATGGCTACACCTTC
CDR3 protein: CASSGYGYTF
clone size: many
J gene: TRBJ1-2
D gene: .
V gene: TRBV9

CDR3 DNA: TGTGCCAGCAGTTTACAGGGGACATTGGGTGAAGCTTTCTTT
CDR3 protein: CASSLQGTLGEAFF
clone size: many
J gene: TRBJ1-1
D gene: .
V gene: TRBV12-3/TRBV12-4

CDR3 DNA: TGTGCCAGTAGGGGGGCCGGGACTAGAAGAGACAATGAGCAGTTCTTC
CDR3 protein: CASRGAGTRRDNEQFF
clone size: many
J gene: TRBJ2-1
D gene: TRBD2
V gene: TRBV19

CDR3 DNA: TGTGCCAGCCGTCAGCTCCTGGGGAGCTACGAGCAGTACTTC
CDR3 protein: CASRQLLGSYEQYF
clone size: few
J gene: TRBJ2-7
D gene: .
V gene: TRBV5-6

CDR3 DNA: TGTGCCAGCAGTTCACCGGGAAGGGGGAGGGAGACCCAGTACTTC
CDR3 protein: CASSSPGRGRETQYF
clone size: many
J gene: TRBJ2-5
D gene: .
V gene: TRBV28

CDR3 DNA: TGTGCCAGCTCCCAAGCGGGAGGGGCCTTAGAGCAGTACTTC
CDR3 protein: CASSQAGGALEQYF
clone size: many
J gene: TRBJ2-7
D gene: TRBD2
V gene: TRBV18